The TCR beta chain under discussion was sequenced for a study of T cell responses to AZD1222 COVID-19 vaccine. This CDR3 region has 16 residues. The V gene's germline CDR1 is SEHNR and CDR2 FQNEAQ (reference sequence). The trim removed 5 bases at V and 2 bases at J, leaving 9 bases unmatched. In this sample, this clone turned up once. Profiling relied on immunoSEQ multiplex PCR, and the TCRdb table lists in-frame clones only, not all of them. The sample lists some 140,000 clones, roughly 93% occurring once. The receptor was derived from an adult in good health. The V and J genes are TRBV7-9 and TRBJ2-3; 8 bases agree with TRBD2. The starting material was peripheral blood, obtained on day 0 of AZD1222 vaccination. The CDR3 DNA reads TGTGCCAGCAGCCGTCTCCTAGCGGGTCCCACAGATACGCAGTATTTT. This translates into CASSRLLAGPTDTQYF. Full variable domain (rest looked up from reference TRBV7-9 and TRBJ2-3): DTGVSQNPRHKITKRGQNVTFRCDPISEHNRLYWYRQTLGQGPEFLTYFQNEAQLEKSRLLSDRFSAERPKGSFSTLEIQRTEQGDSAMYLCASSRLLAGPTDTQYFGPGTRLTVL.